The entry that follows covers one T cell receptor (beta chain) sequence. This CDR3 has 13 residues. Germline V gene data show CDR1 as SQVTM and CDR2 as ANQGSEA. V was shortened by 6 bases and J by 6 bases, with 17 bases between the two germline ends. The data were produced by immunoSEQ multiplex PCR, yet TCRdb's version contains in-frame clones alone and is incomplete. The data hold 30,000 to 35,000 clones, with 65% to 85% observed a single time. This sample was taken from a study of OX40 agonist ivuxolimab in advanced cancers. The overall study: Dose-escalation patients suffered from hepatocellular carcinoma, melanoma, renal cell or head and neck cancer.

The sequencing here drew on CD4+ or CD8+ T cells sorted from blood, taken in a trial of the OX40 agonist ivuxolimab. The clonotype originates from an adult with an advanced solid tumor such as melanoma, head and neck, liver or kidney cancer. The J gene is TRBJ1-1, the V gene TRBV29-1, with D possibly matching TRBD1 (6 bases). In nucleotides, the CDR3 is TGCAGCGTGAACAGGGAAGTCGGCGCTGAAGCTTTCTTT. This encodes CSVNREVGAEAFF.